These 22 T cell receptor beta chains originate from one sample sequenced in a study of beta chain features in type 1 diabetes. What was sequenced were expressed TCRB transcripts, since all of the isolated RNA had been reverse transcribed. Here immunoSEQ multiplex PCR was the method, and the copy in TCRdb shows in-frame clones only, minus some. The sample shows 620,000 or so clones, about a sixth of them seen only once. The sequencing input was naive CD4+ T cells from blood. These receptor sequences come from a man aged 18 to 35 in good health.

V is TRBV7-2 and J is TRBJ2-4; D is possibly TRBD2 (5 bases). Per the germline V gene, CDR1 is SGHTA and CDR2 is FQGNSA. Trimming pared 5 bases from V and 3 bases from J, leaving 14 bases between. CDR3 length: 15 amino acids. The CDR3 reads CASSPGGSGKNIQYF. Here the CDR3 DNA reads TGTGCCAGCAGCCCCGGTGGGAGTGGCAAAAACATTCAGTACTTC.

The chain uses TRBV15 and TRBJ2-6; D perhaps matches TRBD1 (6 bases). The CDR3 runs to 16 residues. Trimming shortened V by 1 base and J by 4 bases, and 11 bases separated the two germline ends. Germline V gives CDR1 LNHNV, CDR2 YYDKDF (reference sequence). For the CDR3, the DNA is TGTGCCACCAGCAGAGGTCCAGGGGTCGGGGCCAACGTCCTGACTTTC. Encoded protein: CATSRGPGVGANVLTF.

This sequence joins TRBV9 and TRBJ1-3; 7 bases are shared with TRBD1. Germline V gene data show CDR1 as SGDLS and CDR2 as YYNGEE. V lost 0 bases to trimming and J lost 2 bases; unmatched junction nucleotides: 8. This CDR3 comprises 17 residues. CDR3 nucleotide sequence: TGTGCCAGCAGCGTAGTCCCATCCGGGACAGCTGGAAACACCATATATTTT. This translates into CASSVVPSGTAGNTIYF.

This sequence joins TRBV5-1 and TRBJ2-1; 12 bases map to TRBD1. The CDR3 runs 18 residues. Germline CDR1 is SGHRS and CDR2 is YFSETQ. Unmatched junction bases numbered 11, after V lost 3 bases and J lost 4 bases. The DNA for the CDR3 is TGCGCCAGCAGCTCTATGCAGGGACAGGGGGCGCGATACAATGAGCAGTTCTTC. It encodes CASSSMQGQGARYNEQFF.

This clone was seen only a few times. The gene calls are TRBV5-1 and TRBJ1-6, with D hard to call. Trimming removed 5 bases from V and 0 bases from J, with 9 bases in between. Per the germline V gene, CDR1 is SGHRS and CDR2 is YFSETQ. This CDR3 comprises 15 residues. CDR3 DNA: TGCGCCAGCAGAAGTTGGAGCTCCTATAATTCACCCCTCCACTTT. Amino acid sequence: CASRSWSSYNSPLHF.

This clone was seen only a few times. The chain joins TRBV20-1 to TRBJ2-1; D not certain. The germline V gene encodes CDR1 DFQATT and CDR2 SNEGSKA (reference sequence). The CDR3 is 10 residues long. V was shortened by 3 bases and J by 9 bases, with 6 bases between the two germline ends. The CDR3 reads CSASLSEQFF. DNA of the CDR3: TGCAGTGCTAGTCTCAGTGAGCAGTTCTTC.

This clone occurred a few times. V usage is TRBV7-2 and J usage is TRBJ2-1; D is undetermined. CDR1 SGHTA and CDR2 FQGNSA come from the germline V gene. The CDR3 sequence is 12 residues long. The ends were cut back, 8 bases at V and 4 bases at J, with 9 bases in the middle. The CDR3: CASGKRYNEQFF. CDR3 in DNA: TGTGCCAGCGGGAAGCGTTACAATGAGCAGTTCTTC.

This clone showed up just a few times. This chain connects TRBV18 to TRBJ2-5; D possibly matches TRBD1 or TRBD2 (6 bases each). Trimming took off 1 base at V and 3 bases at J, with 15 bases between the two ends. The CDR3 consists of 16 residues. CDR1 and CDR2 from the germline V gene are KGHSH and LQKENI. This CDR3 is CASSPRPSGAKETQYF. Written as DNA, the CDR3 is TGTGCCAGCTCACCACGACCGTCGGGGGCCAAAGAGACCCAGTACTTC.

This clone has only a few counts. The rearrangement joins TRBV6-5 to TRBJ2-7, with 9 bases matching TRBD1. CDR3 size: 14 residues. In germline, CDR1 is MNHEY, CDR2 SVGAGI. V dropped 5 bases and J dropped 4; count of bases not matched to a gene: 6. The CDR3 spells CASSIGTGLYEQYF. DNA of the CDR3: TGTGCCAGCAGTATAGGGACAGGGTTGTACGAGCAGTACTTC.

This clone was detected a few times. This chain joins TRBV11-2 and TRBJ2-2; the D is unclear. Germline CDR1 is SGHAT and CDR2 is FQNNGV. Trimming shortened V by 6 bases and J by 1 base, and 12 bases separated the two germline ends. The CDR3 spans 15 residues. In nucleotides, the CDR3 is TGTGCCAGCAGGGACGTTGTGGGGAACACCGGGGAGCTGTTTTTT. Translating it yields CASRDVVGNTGELFF.

V usage is TRBV7-2 and J usage is TRBJ1-2, with D uncertain. CDR1 is SGHTA and CDR2 is FQGNSA in the germline V gene. Trimming pared 1 base from V and 1 base from J, leaving 13 bases between. The CDR3 has 16 residues. CDR3 loop: CASSLVGRSFNYGYTF. DNA for the CDR3: TGTGCCAGCAGCTTAGTTGGGAGGAGCTTTAACTATGGCTACACCTTC.

This chain uses TRBV28 with TRBJ1-2, with 7 bases fitting TRBD1. The germline gives CDR1 MDHEN, CDR2 SYDVKM. The length of the CDR3 is 16 residues. The J segment lost 3 bases and the V segment lost 5 bases, leaving 12 bases of the junction unmatched. CDR3 residues: CASSGGTAKFYYGYTF. In DNA, the CDR3 is TGTGCCAGCAGTGGGGGGACAGCAAAGTTTTACTATGGCTACACCTTC.

This clone was observed a few times. The rearrangement joins TRBV28 to TRBJ2-2; D perhaps matches TRBD1 (6 bases). Germline CDR1 reads MDHEN; CDR2 reads SYDVKM. V lost 8 bases and J 4 bases, leaving 20 bases between the germline ends. This CDR3 is 16 amino acids long. CDR3: CASGSQGRSGTGELFF. CDR3 nucleotides: TGTGCCAGCGGATCACAGGGAAGGTCCGGCACCGGGGAGCTGTTTTTT.

This clone was seen a few times. The CDR3: CASSLGTVSSFVSYEQYF. CDR3 DNA sequence: TGCGCCAGCAGCTTGGGGACCGTGTCGAGTTTTGTCTCCTACGAGCAGTACTTC. V is TRBV5-1 and J is TRBJ2-7; no firm D call. Germline values: CDR1 SGHRS, CDR2 YFSETQ. CDR3 size: 18 residues. The ends were cut back, 0 bases at V and 0 bases at J, with 19 bases in the middle.

Only a few counts were recorded for this clone. The chain is built from TRBV6-1 and TRBJ2-6; D gene uncertain. This CDR3 has 14 amino acids. Deletions cut 6 bases from V and 2 bases from J, with 8 bases between. Germline V gene lookup returns CDR1 MNHNS and CDR2 SASEGT. The CDR3 DNA reads TGTGCCAGCAGCCCTGGCGCTGGGGCCAACGTCCTGACTTTC. Translating it yields CASSPGAGANVLTF.

The chain joins TRBV9 to TRBJ1-2; D possibly corresponds to TRBD1 (5 bases). Per the germline V gene, CDR1 is SGDLS and CDR2 is YYNGEE. The CDR3 runs to 13 residues. V lost 6 bases and J 3 bases, leaving 12 bases between the germline ends. The CDR3 loop is CASTQTVDYGYTF. The CDR3 DNA follows: TGTGCCAGCACCCAGACAGTTGACTATGGCTACACCTTC.

This sequence joins TRBV7-2 and TRBJ2-2, with a weak D call TRBD2 (6 bases). Germline V lookup: CDR1 SGHTA, CDR2 FQGNSA. The V end was cut by 6 bases, the J end by 1 base, with 15 bases between. The CDR3 extends over 16 amino acids. The CDR3, as DNA: TGTGCCAGCAGTCCACCAGGGACTGAGAACACCGGGGAGCTGTTTTTT. Translated, it gives CASSPPGTENTGELFF.

In this sample, this clone turned up a few times. The CDR3 here is CASTHLGTEAFF. CDR3 in DNA: TGTGCCAGCACGCATCTGGGCACTGAAGCTTTCTTT. The V gene is TRBV28, the J gene TRBJ1-1; no clear D gene. The germline V gene encodes CDR1 MDHEN and CDR2 SYDVKM. V lost 7 bases and J 4 bases, leaving 10 bases between the germline ends. The CDR3 covers 12 residues.

V is TRBV29-1 and J is TRBJ1-2; unclear D gene. Trimming left V 3 bases short and J 8 bases short, with 10 bases between. The germline V gene encodes CDR1 SQVTM and CDR2 ANQGSEA. CDR3 size: 11 residues. CDR3 DNA sequence: TGCAGCGTTGAGTCCCTGCGAGGCTACACCTTC. Its translation is CSVESLRGYTF.

This clone appeared a few times. The V gene is TRBV4-1, the J gene TRBJ1-2, with D possibly matching TRBD1 (6 bases). V shed 0 bases and J shed 4 bases, with 12 bases lying between them. Germline V CDR1 and CDR2: MGHRA, YSYEKL. The CDR3 runs 15 residues. CDR3 nucleotide sequence: TGCGCCAGCAGCCAAGATTTGGGACAACTCTATGGCTACACCTTC. Protein sequence: CASSQDLGQLYGYTF.

CDR3 sequence reads: CASFGTGRGYTF. The CDR3 DNA reads as TGTGCCAGCTTTGGGACAGGGCGAGGCTACACCTTC. This chain connects TRBV6-5 to TRBJ1-2; 9 bases match TRBD1. The V gene's germline CDR1 is MNHEY and CDR2 SVGAGI. J lost 8 bases, V lost 8 bases, and 6 bases had no gene match. This CDR3 is 12 amino acids long.

This clone was seen a few times. The chain employs TRBV25-1 and TRBJ1-2; 10 nucleotides agree with TRBD1. CDR1 and CDR2 (germline): MGHDK, SYGVNS. CDR3 size: 13 residues. The V gene end was trimmed by 5 bases and the J gene end by 7 bases; junction bases not matched to a gene: 4. The CDR3 loop is CASSSDRGLGYTF. As DNA, the CDR3 is TGTGCCAGCAGTTCTGACAGGGGGCTTGGCTACACCTTC.